Presented here are 29 T cell receptor beta chains from one specimen sequenced in a study of T cell changes during pregnancy in multiple sclerosis. Sequencing was performed with immunoSEQ multiplex PCR; in TCRdb, only in-frame clones are kept and a portion is missing. Found here are about 60,000 clones, nearly 95% of them singletons; the top ten hold 0.85%. The sequences come from peripheral blood, collected in the first trimester of pregnancy. The receptors derive from a female donor with multiple sclerosis, enrolled in a pregnancy study.

This chain uses TRBV6-5 with TRBJ1-1; D gene unclear. V was pared by 8 bases and J by 3 bases, with 7 bases between. The CDR3 runs 11 residues. The germline V gene has CDR1 MNHEY and CDR2 SVGAGI. CDR3 sequence (DNA): TGTGCCAGCCTAACCGACACTGAAGCTTTCTTT. It specifies CASLTDTEAFF.

The CDR3 spells CASSSGLAGGTDTQYF. CDR3 bases: TGTGCCAGCAGCTCCGGACTAGCGGGGGGCACAGATACGCAGTATTTT. The gene calls are TRBV7-9 and TRBJ2-3, with 13 nucleotides matching TRBD2. The CDR3 has 16 amino acids. The V segment lost 4 bases and the J segment 1 base; nucleotides outside the gene matches: 2. CDR1 is SEHNR, CDR2 FQNEAQ, per germline (reference sequence).

The chain couples TRBV6-4 to TRBJ2-2; D might be TRBD1 (7 bases). The CDR3 totals 14 residues. Trimming shortened V by 3 bases and J by 6 bases, and 11 bases separated the two germline ends. Germline CDR1 and CDR2: MRHNA and SNTAGT. The CDR3 loop reads CASSETGEAGELFF. The CDR3 nucleotides are TGTGCCAGCAGTGAAACAGGGGAGGCCGGGGAGCTGTTTTTT.

V usage is TRBV12-1 and J usage is TRBJ2-3; the table gives TRBD1 as D, unverified against the DNA. TRBV12-1 is shown as a pseudogene. This CDR3 has 15 residues. CDR3 protein: CASSFVRVPEDTQYF. The CDR3 bases are TGTGCCAGCAGCTTTGTCAGGGTTCCGGAAGATACGCAGTATTTT.

The chain employs TRBV13 and TRBJ2-7; TRBD1 aligns across 11 bases. The germline V gene has CDR1 PRHDT and CDR2 FYEKMQ (reference sequence). Losses at the gene ends were 5 bases for V and 7 bases for J; bases not matched to a gene: 7. This CDR3 is built from 14 residues. Written as DNA, the CDR3 is TGTGCCAGCAGCACAGGACAGGGGGCTTGGGAGCAGTACTTC. Translating it yields CASSTGQGAWEQYF.

The CDR3 nucleotides are TGTGCCAGCAGCACCCAGCACGGGGTGGGCGAGCAGTACTTC. Protein product: CASSTQHGVGEQYF. This chain uses TRBV9 with TRBJ2-7; tentative D call: TRBD2 (5 bases). This CDR3 region has 14 residues. V was trimmed by 4 bases and J by 6 bases, leaving 17 bases between them. Germline assignment: CDR1 SGDLS and CDR2 YYNGEE.

This sequence joins TRBV7-2 and TRBJ1-2; possible D gene TRBD1, 5 bases. V lost 1 base to trimming and J lost 11 bases, with 14 bases between them. From germline, CDR1 is SGHTA and CDR2 FQGNSA. This CDR3 has 13 residues. The CDR3 spells CASSLEGLGGYTF. As DNA, the CDR3 is TGTGCCAGCAGCTTAGAAGGGTTGGGGGGTTACACCTTC.

In nucleotides, the CDR3 is TGTGCCAGCAGTCTTAACGACAGGCCCTATGGCTACACCTTC. It is translated as CASSLNDRPYGYTF. The V and J genes are TRBV6-1 and TRBJ1-2; a weak D match, TRBD1 (6 bases). Germline values: CDR1 MNHNS, CDR2 SASEGT. The CDR3 has 14 residues. V dropped 5 bases and J dropped 4 bases, with 14 bases sitting between them.

The gene calls are TRBV4-3 and TRBJ1-1; the D gene is possibly TRBD1 (6 bases). Germline assignment: CDR1 LGHNA and CDR2 YSLEER. Trimming pared 4 bases from V and 3 bases from J, leaving 12 bases between. The CDR3 extends over 14 amino acids. The chain's CDR3 is CASSLQAGDTEAFF. CDR3 coding DNA: TGCGCCAGCAGCCTTCAGGCAGGGGACACTGAAGCTTTCTTT.

V is TRBV19 and J is TRBJ1-5; TRBD1 matches at 9 bases. The CDR3 length is 21 residues. The V gene end was trimmed by 0 bases and the J gene end by 6 bases; junction bases not matched to a gene: 21. The V gene's germline CDR1 is LNHDA and CDR2 SQIVND (reference sequence). DNA for the CDR3: TGTGCCAGTAGTATAGATCTAATCCCCCAACGCGGGGACAGGGCTCGTCAGCCCCAGCATTTT. Protein sequence: CASSIDLIPQRGDRARQPQHF.

This rearrangement joins TRBV19 to TRBJ2-5; TRBD1 is a possible D gene (6 bases). V was shortened by 2 bases and J by 1 base, with 11 bases between the two germline ends. CDR3 length equals 15 residues. Germline CDR1 is LNHDA and CDR2 is SQIVND (reference sequence). CDR3: CASSIPGQSQETQYF. Here the CDR3 DNA reads TGTGCCAGTAGTATACCAGGACAGTCCCAAGAGACCCAGTACTTC.

The V and J genes are TRBV11-2 and TRBJ2-1; tentative D call: TRBD2 (7 bases). The CDR3 length is 14 residues. Germline assignment: CDR1 SGHAT and CDR2 FQNNGV. V lost 1 base and J 8 bases, leaving 12 bases between the germline ends. CDR3 nucleotide sequence: TGTGCCAGCAGCTTAGTACAGGGAGGGGATGAGCAGTTCTTC. Its protein is CASSLVQGGDEQFF.

The rearrangement joins TRBV7-2 to TRBJ1-6, with D uncertain. The CDR3 is made up of 15 amino acids. The germline V gene has CDR1 SGHTA and CDR2 FQGNSA. The ends were cut back, 4 bases at V and 6 bases at J, with 13 bases in the middle. The DNA of the CDR3 is TGTGCCAGCAGCTCGGCGGGAATCGGTAATTCACCCCTCCACTTT. Amino acids: CASSSAGIGNSPLHF.

The chain recombines TRBV5-6 with TRBJ2-3, with TRBD2 matching over 7 bases. After removal of 0 bases from V and 5 bases from J, the junction contained 9 bases not matched to a gene. The germline V gene has CDR1 SGHDT and CDR2 YYEEEE. The CDR3 has 16 amino acids. CDR3 DNA: TGTGCCAGCAGCTTGGACCCAGCGGGGCGTCAAGATACGCAGTATTTT. This translates into CASSLDPAGRQDTQYF.

Here the CDR3 DNA reads TGTGCCATCAGCGAAAGCGGACCCTACGAGCAGTACTTC. It is translated as CAISESGPYEQYF. This sequence joins TRBV10-3 and TRBJ2-7; D perhaps matches TRBD2 (5 bases). CDR1 is ENHRY, CDR2 SYGVKD, per germline. V lost 6 bases and J 2 bases, leaving 11 bases between the germline ends. The CDR3 sequence is 13 residues long.

The V and J genes are TRBV11-2 and TRBJ1-1; D gene ambiguous. CDR3 length: 14 residues. Germline lookup yields CDR1 SGHAT and CDR2 FQNNGV. The V end lost 4 bases, the J end lost 1 base, and 10 bases lay between the germline ends. The CDR3 nucleotides are TGTGCCAGCAGCTCGAGAGGATGGAACACTGAAGCTTTCTTT. Protein sequence: CASSSRGWNTEAFF.

The chain carries TRBV6-4 and TRBJ2-2; possible D gene TRBD1, 6 bases. Trimming took off 3 bases at V and 3 bases at J, with 11 bases between the two ends. This CDR3 has 15 amino acids. Germline lookup yields CDR1 MRHNA and CDR2 SNTAGT. The CDR3 sequence is CASSELGADTGELFF. The CDR3 DNA reads TGTGCCAGCAGTGAATTGGGGGCGGACACCGGGGAGCTGTTTTTT.

The chain joins TRBV5-1 to TRBJ1-2; D is perhaps TRBD1 (5 bases). This CDR3 has 16 amino acids. Germline CDR1 SGHRS, CDR2 YFSETQ. Trimming removed 1 base from V and 6 bases from J, with 19 bases in between. CDR3 protein: CASSLYRNHQENGYTF. The CDR3 DNA follows: TGCGCCAGCAGCTTGTACAGGAACCACCAGGAGAATGGCTACACCTTC.

J is TRBJ1-1 and V is TRBV7-2, with D tentatively TRBD1 (5 bases). V shed 3 bases and J shed 2 bases, with 10 bases lying between them. The CDR3 loop spans 14 amino acids. Germline V gene lookup returns CDR1 SGHTA and CDR2 FQGNSA. The CDR3 loop is CASSLRQRNTEAFF. CDR3 DNA: TGTGCCAGCAGCTTGCGACAGAGAAACACTGAAGCTTTCTTT.

The chain combines TRBV19 with TRBJ2-3, with TRBD2 matching 9 bases. J lost 1 base, V lost 10 bases, and 9 bases had no gene match. The CDR3 sequence is 15 residues long. CDR1 LNHDA and CDR2 SQIVND come from the germline V gene (reference sequence). The CDR3 here is CATSLLAGRTDTQYF. The DNA for the CDR3 is TGTGCCACATCTCTCCTAGCGGGGCGCACAGATACGCAGTATTTT. Looking up the rest from reference TRBV19 and TRBJ2-3 gives the full variable domain: DGGITQSPKYLFRKEGQNVTLSCEQNLNHDAMYWYRQDPGQGLRLIYYSQIVNDFQKGDIAEGYSVSREKKESFPLTVTSAQKNPTAFYLCATSLLAGRTDTQYFGPGTRLTVL.

This sequence joins TRBV7-2 and TRBJ2-7; 7 bases line up with TRBD1. Germline values: CDR1 SGHTA, CDR2 FQGNSA. CDR3 length: 15 amino acids. V lost 5 bases to trimming and J lost 6 bases; unmatched junction nucleotides: 13. CDR3 nucleotides: TGTGCCAGCAGCCCAGATCCGGGACAGCCGATCGAGCAGTACTTC. Translation gives CASSPDPGQPIEQYF.

J is TRBJ2-3 and V is TRBV7-2, with 11 positions matching TRBD2. Per germline, CDR1 SGHTA and CDR2 FQGNSA. J gave up 5 bases and V 4 bases, and 8 bases lay outside the gene matches. The length of the CDR3 is 16 residues. CDR3 in DNA: TGTGCCAGCAGCTCCTTAGCGGGGGGGCCTAGAGATACGCAGTATTTT. It yields the protein CASSSLAGGPRDTQYF.

This clone was counted once. The chain links TRBV9 to TRBJ2-5; 7 positions match TRBD2. This CDR3 region has 14 residues. CDR1 and CDR2 (germline): SGDLS, YYNGEE. V shed 3 bases, J shed 4 bases, and the junction held 6 bases outside the gene matches. CDR3 sequence reads: CASSEWEGRETQYF. The CDR3 DNA reads TGTGCCAGCAGCGAGTGGGAGGGTCGAGAGACCCAGTACTTC.

This clone was observed a single time. The CDR3 protein is CASSIVLANTGELFF. CDR3 DNA sequence: TGTGCCAGCAGCATAGTCTTAGCGAACACCGGGGAGCTGTTTTTT. The rearrangement uses TRBV5-5 and TRBJ2-2; D call uncertain. The CDR3 sequence is 15 residues long. Germline CDR1 is SGHKS and CDR2 is YYEKEE (reference sequence). The V gene lost 4 bases and the J gene lost 0 bases, with 10 bases spanning the gap.

V gene TRBV4-3 combines with J gene TRBJ2-1; no firm D call. Germline values: CDR1 LGHNA, CDR2 YSLEER. The CDR3 extends over 13 amino acids. Deletions cut 3 bases from V and 5 bases from J, with 8 bases between. The CDR3 DNA sequence: TGCGCCAGCAGCCAGCCTAAGCACAATGAGCAGTTCTTC. Translation: CASSQPKHNEQFF.

This chain connects TRBV30 to TRBJ2-3, with a weak D call TRBD1 (8 bases). The CDR3 is 16 residues long. Trimming pared 5 bases from V and 4 bases from J, leaving 22 bases between. CDR1 is GTSNPN and CDR2 is SVGIG in the germline V gene (reference sequence). CDR3 DNA: TGTGCCTGGGGACAGGGTGAGGGGGGGCTCGCAGATACGCAGTATTTT. It is translated as CAWGQGEGGLADTQYF.

V usage is TRBV7-2 and J usage is TRBJ2-5, with TRBD2 identical over 12 bases. Germline values: CDR1 SGHTA, CDR2 FQGNSA. The CDR3 extends over 13 amino acids. Trimming cost V 5 bases and J 12 bases; bases outside gene matches: 7. Here the CDR3 DNA reads TGTGCCAGCAGCCCCACTAGCGGGGGGCCCAAGTACTTC. This codes for CASSPTSGGPKYF.

This clone has just one count. The chain is built from TRBV4-1 and TRBJ1-6; D is perhaps TRBD1 (6 bases). Germline CDR1 and CDR2: MGHRA and YSYEKL. The CDR3 is 16 amino acids. V was clipped by 4 bases and J by 8 bases, with 18 bases between them. The CDR3 coding sequence is TGCGCCAGCAGCCCCCAAGATGGCGGGGGCTATTCACCCCTCCACTTT. This codes for CASSPQDGGGYSPLHF.

The chain recombines TRBV11-2 with TRBJ1-6; no reliable D call. Germline values: CDR1 SGHAT, CDR2 FQNNGV. The CDR3 sequence is 14 residues long. V lost 3 bases, J lost 11 bases, and 14 bases lay in between. CDR3 amino acids: CASSFSPEATPLHF. Written as DNA, the CDR3 is TGTGCCAGCAGCTTTAGTCCCGAGGCGACACCCCTCCACTTT.